The rows below give T cell receptor beta chains drawn from one sample of a study of CD8+ T cells in alopecia areata. Sequencing was performed with immunoSEQ multiplex PCR; in TCRdb, only in-frame clones are kept and a portion is missing. The sample gives around 80,000 clones, around 54% of which show up once; roughly 6% is in the top ten. The sequencing sample was made of NKG2D-high CD8+ T cells sorted from blood. These receptors originate from a human donor with alopecia areata. Each CDR3 is given with its conserved first and last residue. The order of the fields is CDR3 length, J gene, D gene, clone size, V gene, CDR3 DNA, CDR3 protein. The D gene is left open where the match is weak. Size values are once, few and many counts, or a class for expanded clones, and some rows have none.

15 | TRBJ2-7 | TRBD1 | - | TRBV7-9 | TGTGCCAGCAGCCTACCGGGACAGGGCGCCTACGAGCAGTACTTC | CASSLPGQGAYEQYF
15 | TRBJ2-3 | TRBD2 | - | TRBV5-4 | TGTGCCAGCAGCACCCGACTAGCGGGCGAGGATACGCAGTATTTT | CASSTRLAGEDTQYF
14 | TRBJ1-1 | - | - | TRBV4-1 | TGCGCCAGCAGCCAATGGACGCGAGGCACTGAAGCTTTCTTT | CASSQWTRGTEAFF
13 | TRBJ2-7 | TRBD1 | - | TRBV6-5 | TGTGCCAGCAGTTACGGGACAGGGGACGAGCAGTACTTC | CASSYGTGDEQYF
15 | TRBJ2-7 | - | - | TRBV6-5 | TGTGCCAGCAGTCTCGGACAAGGGGGAAGCTACGAGCAGTACTTC | CASSLGQGGSYEQYF
15 | TRBJ2-1 | - | - | TRBV5-1 | TGCGCCAGCAGCGCAGCGGACGGTGGGCCACATGAGCAGTTCTTC | CASSAADGGPHEQFF
15 | TRBJ2-5 | - | - | TRBV27 | TGTGCCAGCAGTTTAATAGGAGCAGGGCCCATGACCCAGTACTTC | CASSLIGAGPMTQYF
15 | TRBJ2-1 | TRBD2 | few | TRBV18 | TGTGCCAGCTCACTAGCGGGAGGTGGCTACAATGAGCAGTTCTTC | CASSLAGGGYNEQFF
13 | TRBJ1-2 | TRBD1 | - | TRBV27 | TGTGCCAGCAGTGACAGGGCCCGCTATGGCTACACCTTC | CASSDRARYGYTF
15 | TRBJ1-1 | - | few | TRBV5-1 | TGCGCCAGCAGCTTGGCCCGGAGTTTCGGCACTGAAGCTTTCTTT | CASSLARSFGTEAFF
13 | TRBJ2-1 | - | - | TRBV27 | TGTGCCAGCAGTTTAGCGGGCTACAATGAGCAGTTCTTC | CASSLAGYNEQFF
11 | TRBJ1-1 | - | few | TRBV29-1 | TGCAGCGGGCAGGGGAACACTGAAGCTTTCTTT | CSGQGNTEAFF
13 | TRBJ1-1 | - | - | TRBV28 | TGTGCCAGCAGTCTCGCCCGATACACTGAAGCTTTCTTT | CASSLARYTEAFF
12 | TRBJ2-7 | - | - | TRBV7-2 | TGTGCCAGCAGCATGAGCTCCTACGAGCAGTACTTC | CASSMSSYEQYF
13 | TRBJ1-1 | - | - | TRBV18 | TGTGCCAGCTCACCACCGGGGACCAGTGAAGCTTTCTTT | CASSPPGTSEAFF
16 | TRBJ2-4 | TRBD2 | - | TRBV10-3 | TGTGCCATCATCGACGGGGGGAATTTAGCCAAAAACATTCAGTACTTC | CAIIDGGNLAKNIQYF
17 | TRBJ2-1 | TRBD2 | - | TRBV27 | TGTGCCAGCAGTCCCGAGGAAACGGGACTATTGGCGGCTGAGCAGTTCTTC | CASSPEETGLLAAEQFF
15 | TRBJ2-7 | - | - | TRBV27 | TGTGCCAGCAGTTTAGGCTGGGCAGGAGGCTACGAGCAGTACTTC | CASSLGWAGGYEQYF
14 | TRBJ2-3 | - | - | TRBV6-5 | TGTGCCAGCACGGCGGGACAGTCCACAGATACGCAGTATTTT | CASTAGQSTDTQYF
14 | TRBJ1-1 | - | - | TRBV6-5 | TGTGCCAGCACCCCGTCAGGGGTGGGAACTGAAGCTTTCTTT | CASTPSGVGTEAFF
12 | TRBJ2-1 | - | - | TRBV6-5 | TGTGCCAGCGAAGGGACCAACAATGAGCAGTTCTTC | CASEGTNNEQFF
13 | TRBJ2-3 | - | - | TRBV2 | TGTGCCAGCAGCGGGACCGTACGAGATACGCAGTATTTT | CASSGTVRDTQYF
14 | TRBJ1-2 | TRBD1 | - | TRBV9 | TGTGCCAGCAGCGTCTCAGGGGGCGCGAAAGGCTACACCTTC | CASSVSGGAKGYTF
13 | TRBJ2-5 | TRBD1 | - | TRBV28 | TGTGCCAGTACAGACAGGGAACAAGAGACCCAGTACTTC | CASTDREQETQYF
10 | TRBJ2-1 | - | - | TRBV2 | TGTGCCAGCAGAGGCTTAGAGCAGTTCTTC | CASRGLEQFF
15 | TRBJ2-1 | - | few | TRBV29-1 | TGCAGCGTTGAGAGTCGGGAGTCCCCGTGGGATGAGCAGTTCTTC | CSVESRESPWDEQFF
14 | TRBJ2-5 | TRBD1 | - | TRBV4-1 | TGCGCCAGCAGCTCCGGGACAGGGGACGAGACCCAGTACTTC | CASSSGTGDETQYF
11 | TRBJ2-1 | - | - | TRBV4-2 | TGTGCCAGCAGCTTCAACAATGAGCAGTTCTTC | CASSFNNEQFF
13 | TRBJ1-1 | - | - | TRBV5-6 | TGTGCCAGCAGCTTCCCTATGAACACTGAAGCTTTCTTT | CASSFPMNTEAFF
15 | TRBJ1-2 | TRBD1 | few | TRBV25-1 | TGTGCCAGCAGTGGACACGGACAGGGCGGCTATGGCTACACCTTC | CASSGHGQGGYGYTF
17 | TRBJ2-7 | TRBD2 | - | TRBV7-9 | TGTGCCAGCAGCCTTTGGGTGGGAGGGGCGGTGTCTGGCGAGCAGTACTTC | CASSLWVGGAVSGEQYF
13 | TRBJ2-7 | - | few | TRBV19 | TGTGCCAGTAGTATAGATCTGGGAGACGAGCAGTACTTC | CASSIDLGDEQYF
15 | TRBJ2-7 | - | - | TRBV7-2 | TGTGCCAGCAGCGTAGAGACTCTCTCGGCCCACGAGCAGTACTTC | CASSVETLSAHEQYF
11 | TRBJ1-1 | TRBD1 | - | TRBV20-1 | TGCAGTGCTGATCAGGGGGCCCCCCCTTTCTTT | CSADQGAPPFF
13 | TRBJ2-5 | - | few | TRBV27 | TGTGCCAGCAGTCCCGGACCCCATGAGACCCAGTACTTC | CASSPGPHETQYF
12 | TRBJ2-3 | - | once | TRBV5-4 | TGTGCCAGCAGGGCAGAGAGCGATACGCAGTATTTT | CASRAESDTQYF
11 | TRBJ2-5 | - | once | TRBV6-1 | TGTGCCAGCGAGGACGAAGAGACCCAGTACTTC | CASEDEETQYF
12 | TRBJ1-6 | - | - | TRBV11-3 | TGTGCCAGCAGCTTTTATAATTCACCCCTCCACTTT | CASSFYNSPLHF
15 | TRBJ1-2 | TRBD1 | - | TRBV7-6 | TGTGCCAGCAGTCCGGGACAGGGGAAAAGTAAGGGCTACACCTTC | CASSPGQGKSKGYTF
13 | TRBJ2-7 | TRBD2 | - | TRBV5-1 | TGCGCCAGCAGCAGTGGGACTAGTCAAGAGCAGTACTTC | CASSSGTSQEQYF
13 | TRBJ2-3 | - | - | TRBV27 | TGTGCCAGCAGTTTAATACCGGAGGATACGCAGTATTTT | CASSLIPEDTQYF
14 | TRBJ2-7 | - | - | TRBV7-2 | TGTGCCAGCAGCCCCTGGGGGGGGGCTAACGAGCAGTACTTC | CASSPWGGANEQYF
13 | TRBJ2-1 | - | few | TRBV15 | TGTGCCACCAGCACCGACAACCACAATGAGCAGTTCTTC | CATSTDNHNEQFF
11 | TRBJ2-3 | - | - | TRBV6-5 | TGTGCCAGCAGTTTCCCAGATACGCAGTATTTT | CASSFPDTQYF
13 | TRBJ2-5 | - | few | TRBV9 | TGTGCCAGCAGCGTAGCCCGACGTGGGACCCAGTACTTC | CASSVARRGTQYF
14 | TRBJ2-7 | - | - | TRBV28 | TGTGCCAGCAGTTTTAACGGACCCGGGCACGAGCAGTACTTC | CASSFNGPGHEQYF
13 | TRBJ2-7 | - | - | TRBV29-1 | TGCAGCGGGAGGGATGGGGGACTCGGCGAGCAGTACTTC | CSGRDGGLGEQYF
13 | TRBJ2-7 | - | - | TRBV13 | TGTGCCAGCAGCTTAGCGGGGGCGGGCGAGCAGTACTTC | CASSLAGAGEQYF
16 | TRBJ2-7 | TRBD1 | - | TRBV28 | TGTGCCAGCAGTTCACTCCCCGACAGGGGCCGGGACGAGCAGTACTTC | CASSSLPDRGRDEQYF
14 | TRBJ1-6 | - | - | TRBV4-1 | TGCGCCAGCAGCGTCCGGGAGTCTCCTTCACCCCTCCACTTT | CASSVRESPSPLHF
12 | TRBJ2-1 | - | few | TRBV7-9 | TGTGCCAGCAGCTTGGGGAATAATGAGCAGTTCTTC | CASSLGNNEQFF
14 | TRBJ2-7 | - | - | TRBV11-2 | TGTGCCAGCAGCTCCCCGGGACGGAGCTACGAGCAGTACTTC | CASSSPGRSYEQYF
14 | TRBJ1-1 | - | - | TRBV7-2 | TGTGCCAGCAGCTCCCCAGGGCTGGACACTGAAGCTTTCTTT | CASSSPGLDTEAFF
14 | TRBJ2-7 | - | few | TRBV29-1 | TGCAGCGTTGAAGGTTGGCAGGGTTCCTACGAGCAGTACTTC | CSVEGWQGSYEQYF
18 | TRBJ2-6 | TRBD1 | few | TRBV29-1 | TGCAGCGTTGAGGTTCCGAGACAGGGGTCCTCTGGGGCCAACGTCCTGACTTTC | CSVEVPRQGSSGANVLTF